Shown below are 17 T cell receptor beta chains from a single sample sequenced in a study of T cell clonality in common variable immunodeficiency (dated by TCRdb to the mid-2010s). Overall study results and their limits: Reportedly, TCRbeta sequences from CVID had fewer deletions and N-nucleotide insertions, and highly modified clones with 13 or more V deletions were absent from CVID.

No cognate antigen is known for these TCRs. Libraries came from the immunoSEQ multiplex PCR assay. TCRdb mirrors the immuneACCESS table, restricted to in-frame sequences. Some clones are absent from its copies; in checked studies, under half trace to an unresolved V gene, and the reason for the others is unknown. The sample has around 30,000 clones on record, with no singletons. The top ten clonotypes cover about 29% of the sample. Sequencing was performed on peripheral blood mononuclear cells. Receptors were obtained from a human donor with common variable immunodeficiency.

This clone was observed a few times. The CDR3 goes on 3 residues after the read ends, and that part is filled in from the germline J gene. The chain recombines TRBV7-9 with TRBJ1-4, with a possible D match to TRBD1 (5 bases). Germline values: CDR1 SEHNR, CDR2 FQNEAQ (reference sequence). V was clipped by 5 bases and J by 7 bases, with 14 bases between them. This CDR3 has 14 amino acids. The sequenced CDR3 bases are TGTGCCAGCAGCCAAGGGGTAGGGCGTGAAAAA. Its translation is CASSQGVGREK. The full CDR3 is CASSQGVGREKLFF.

This clone was found many times. The CDR3 reads CASSIGPGNEQFF. The sequenced part of the CDR3 DNA is TGTGCCAGTAGTATAGGTCCAGGCAATGAG. The genes are TRBV19 and TRBJ2-1; D unresolved. The read ends 3 residues before the CDR3 terminus; that terminus is restored from the germline J gene. This CDR3 comprises 13 residues. From germline, CDR1 is LNHDA and CDR2 SQIVND (reference sequence). V lost 1 base to trimming and J lost 6 bases, with 7 bases between them.

This clone was seen ten or more times. The sequenced fragment ends 3 residues before the CDR3 boundary, so the rest is inferred from the germline J gene. The genes are TRBV7-9 and TRBJ1-1; D not resolved. CDR3 length: 12 amino acids. Germline V CDR1 and CDR2: SEHNR, FQNEAQ (reference sequence). The V gene lost 5 bases and the J gene lost 6 bases, with 10 bases spanning the gap. The sequenced CDR3 bases are TGTGCCAGCAGCCCCTCTTTCGCTGAA. Translated, it gives CASSPSFAE. The CDR3 reads in full as CASSPSFAEAFF.

This clone appeared many times. The read falls 3 residues short of the CDR3 end, and the missing part is taken from the germline J gene. V and J are TRBV7-9 and TRBJ2-1, with TRBD2 as a possible D gene (5 bases). This CDR3 has 14 amino acids. Germline-derived CDR1 and CDR2 are SEHNR and FQNEAQ (reference sequence). Between the trimmed V and J ends, which lost 3 bases and 7 bases, there was a span of 13 bases. The covered CDR3 bases are TGTGCCAGCAGCTTGGACTCCGGGAAGAATGAG. This sequence encodes CASSLDSGKNE. The full CDR3 protein reads CASSLDSGKNEQFF.

A word on this clone: The read falls 3 residues short of the CDR3 end, and the missing part is taken from the germline J gene. The gene calls are TRBV7-9 and TRBJ1-4; possibly TRBD1 for D (6 bases). CDR1 and CDR2 (germline): SEHNR, FQNEAQ (reference sequence). The length of the CDR3 is 15 residues. V shed 5 bases and J shed 8 bases, with 18 bases lying between them. Incomplete CDR3 DNA: TGTGCCAGCAGCCGGAGCGGGGGCGCAGGGGAAAAA. Protein sequence: CASSRSGGAGEK. From start to end, the CDR3 is CASSRSGGAGEKLFF.

This clone was picked up a small number of times. The CDR3 end lies 3 residues beyond the end of the read and is filled in from the germline J gene. The chain uses TRBV30 and TRBJ2-1, with no clear D. The CDR3 sequence is 12 residues long. Germline assignment: CDR1 GTSNPN and CDR2 SVGIG (reference sequence). Trimming stripped 2 bases from V and 3 bases from J, with 5 bases between. This CDR3 is CAWSLYYNEQFF. The DNA read from the CDR3 is TGTGCCTGGAGTCTTTACTACAATGAG.

This clone was detected ten times or more. Read data end 3 residues before the CDR3 end; the end is taken from the germline J gene. This rearrangement joins TRBV7-3 to TRBJ2-1; 11 bases are shared with TRBD2. Germline CDR1 SGHTA, CDR2 FQGTGA. The ends lost 6 bases at V and 5 bases at J; junction bases unmatched: 12. This CDR3 has 17 amino acids. CDR3 sequence: CASSPTPTTSGNNEQFF. Incomplete CDR3 DNA: TGTGCCAGCAGTCCAACTCCTACGACTAGCGGGAACAATGAG.

This clone was seen a few times. Coverage ceases 3 residues before the CDR3 finishes, and the germline J gene fills in the end. The chain recombines TRBV6-1 with TRBJ2-7; 8 nucleotides line up with TRBD2. CDR3 length equals 14 residues. The germline V gene has CDR1 MNHNS and CDR2 SASEGT. The ends lost 4 bases at V and 3 bases at J; junction bases unmatched: 5. This CDR3 is CASSVSGTSYEQYF. Incomplete CDR3 DNA: TGTGCCAGCAGTGTTTCCGGGACTAGCTACGAG.

In this sample, this clone turned up many times. From the germline J gene comes the end of the CDR3, since the read stops 3 residues before it. This specimen includes other DNA sequences encoding the same CDR3. This chain joins TRBV20-1 and TRBJ1-3; 7 bases align to TRBD1. Looked up from germline, CDR1 is DFQATT and CDR2 is SNEGSKA (reference sequence). The CDR3 is 13 amino acids. V trimming: 6 bases; J trimming: 0 bases; junction bases outside the gene matches: 2. This CDR3 reads CSAQGNSGNTIYF. The CDR3 bases that were read are TGCAGTGCACAGGGGAACTCTGGAAACACC.

By share, this clone ranks as medium-sized (0.01 to 0.1%). The read terminates 3 residues before the CDR3 end, so the remaining end is supplied by the germline J gene. The chain has TRBV10-3 and TRBJ2-7, with 7 bases that match TRBD2. The ends lost 6 bases at V and 5 bases at J; junction bases unmatched: 7. This CDR3 has 13 residues. Germline V gene sequence: CDR1 ENHRY, CDR2 SYGVKD. The part of the CDR3 DNA that was read is TGTGCCATCAGGGGGACTATGACCCACGAG. This encodes CAIRGTMTHE. The full CDR3 protein reads CAIRGTMTHEQYF.

This clone was observed many times. The read ends 3 residues early relative to the CDR3; the germline J gene fills the gap. The J gene is TRBJ2-1, the V gene TRBV5-1, with 8 bases lining up with TRBD2. The CDR3 has 15 amino acids. CDR1 and CDR2 from the germline V gene are SGHRS and YFSETQ. Unmatched junction bases numbered 7, after V lost 5 bases and J lost 3 bases. The CDR3 DNA, read in part, is TGCGCCAGCAGAATGAGCGGGAGTAGCTACAATGAG. This sequence encodes CASRMSGSSYNE. The complete CDR3 protein is CASRMSGSSYNEQFF.

At least ten counts were recorded for this clone. The read ends 3 residues early relative to the CDR3; the germline J gene fills the gap. The rearrangement joins TRBV20-1 to TRBJ2-2; TRBD1 is a possible D gene (6 bases). V was cut by 5 bases and J by 1 base, with 11 bases left in between. This CDR3 is 14 amino acids long. Germline-derived CDR1 and CDR2 are DFQATT and SNEGSKA (reference sequence). CDR3 bases read: TGCAGTGCTTACAGGGTAATGAACACCGGGGAG. Translation gives CSAYRVMNTGE. The CDR3 reads in full as CSAYRVMNTGELFF.

A note on this clone: The sequence runs out 3 residues before the end of the CDR3; the remainder is reconstructed from the germline J gene. The V call is TRBV19, the J call TRBJ2-2; TRBD1 matches 8 bases. Germline V gives CDR1 LNHDA, CDR2 SQIVND (reference sequence). This CDR3 is built from 15 residues. The V segment lost 6 bases and the J segment 7 bases; nucleotides outside the gene matches: 10. This CDR3 reads CASRGQVEPNGELFF. CDR3 bases read: TGTGCCAGTAGGGGACAGGTAGAGCCCAACGGGGAG.

This clone was picked up a small number of times. The read terminates 3 residues ahead of where the CDR3 ends, so the germline J gene completes it. V and J are TRBV7-2 and TRBJ2-7; D remains ambiguous. V lost 4 bases, J lost 4 bases, and 5 bases lay in between. The germline CDR1 and CDR2 sequences are SGHTA and FQGNSA. This CDR3 is built from 11 residues. The CDR3 protein is CASSSQYEQYF. The CDR3 DNA, read in part, is TGTGCCAGCAGCTCTCAGTACGAG. Filled out from reference TRBV7-2 and TRBJ2-7, the complete variable domain reads GAGVSQSPSNKVTEKGKDVELRCDPISGHTALYWYRQSLGQGLEFLIYFQGNSAPDKSGLPSDRFSAERTGGSVSTLTIQRTQQEDSAVYLCASSSQYEQYFGPGTRLTVT.

This clone was seen ten or more times. The read ends 3 residues before the CDR3 terminus; that terminus is restored from the germline J gene. The J gene is TRBJ2-5, the V gene TRBV20-1; D gene uncertain. The germline gives CDR1 DFQATT, CDR2 SNEGSKA (reference sequence). CDR3 length equals 12 residues. The ends were cut back, 2 bases at V and 2 bases at J, with 6 bases in the middle. CDR3 DNA (partial): TGCAGTGCTAGAAAGGTTCAAGAGACC. Amino acids: CSARKVQET. The entire CDR3 protein is CSARKVQETQYF.

This clone was seen a few times. The read ends 3 residues early relative to the CDR3; the germline J gene fills the gap. This rearrangement joins TRBV2 to TRBJ2-7, with 7 bases aligning to TRBD2. V was pared by 11 bases and J by 1 base, with 11 bases of the junction left unmatched. The CDR3 is 14 residues long. Germline V CDR1 and CDR2: SNHLY, FYNNEI. CDR3 in amino acids: CASIRGGGSYEQYF. The sequenced CDR3 bases are TGTGCCTCGATTAGAGGCGGGGGATCCTACGAG. The full variable domain, its missing parts supplied by reference TRBV2 and TRBJ2-7, is EPEVTQTPSHQVTQMGQEVILRCVPISNHLYFYWYRQILGQKVEFLVSFYNNEISEKSEIFDDQFSVERPDGSNFTLKIRSTKLEDSAMYFCASIRGGGSYEQYFGPGTRLTVT.

There are a few counts of this clone. The CDR3 end falls 3 residues outside the read, so it is completed with the germline J gene. This sequence joins TRBV19 and TRBJ1-2, with D tentatively TRBD1 (5 bases). V lost 1 base and J lost 4, with 10 bases in between. CDR1 is LNHDA, CDR2 SQIVND, per germline (reference sequence). CDR3 length: 14 amino acids. The CDR3 here is CASSIAAGRYGYTF. The sequenced CDR3 bases are TGTGCCAGTAGTATAGCGGCAGGGCGCTATGGC.